What follows describes a single T cell receptor (beta chain). The sample belongs to a study of blood T cell repertoires in COVID-19. Overall study context: The United States, Italy and Spain provided the acute and convalescent COVID-19 samples.

Original processing methods: Estimated nucleated cell counts came from reference gene primer amplification. Only in-frame clones appear in the TCRdb table, and some are missing; sequencing was by immunoSEQ multiplex PCR. V and J calls and clone size follow that table, whereas D and trimming were derived from the DNA. The data contain 400,000 to 500,000 clones, around nine tenths of them singletons. The study drew participants aged about 18 to 89 years from roughly 25 US areas. Participants' reported clinical history set cohort assignment. The CDR3 has 16 residues. The germline gives CDR1 LGHNA, CDR2 YSLEER. The V gene lost 2 bases and the J gene lost 0 bases, with 11 bases spanning the gap.

This clonotype originated in a woman aged 35 to 49 who had recovered from COVID-19. Sequencing input: PBMCs or T cells enriched from blood (not recorded which). V and J are TRBV4-3 and TRBJ1-3, with no clear D. CDR3 sequence: CASSQTSDYSGNTIYF. The CDR3 DNA follows: TGCGCCAGCAGCCAAACCTCAGACTACTCTGGAAACACCATATATTTT.